These 7 T cell receptor beta chains share one sample of origin, sequenced in a study of control samples from healthy donors and cancer patients. Clones were read by immunoSEQ multiplex PCR, and TCRdb kept only the in-frame ones, dropping some. The table has just over 150,000 clones, around 96% seen once. Sequenced sample: blood. The origin of the receptors is a woman in her thirties or forties in good health.

V and J are TRBV10-3 and TRBJ1-6; TRBD1 might be the D (6 bases). Germline CDR1 reads ENHRY; CDR2 reads SYGVKD. The CDR3 is made up of 15 amino acids. The V end was cut by 6 bases, the J end by 4 bases, with 13 bases between. Written as DNA, the CDR3 is TGTGCCATCAGCCCAGGGGTCGGTTATAATTCACCCCTCCACTTT. This codes for CAISPGVGYNSPLHF.

The chain couples TRBV5-8 to TRBJ1-2; unclear D gene. The CDR3 covers 15 residues. With 4 bases removed from V and 8 bases from J, the gap between germline ends came to 21 bases. The germline CDR1 and CDR2 sequences are SGHTS and YDEGEE. This chain's CDR3 is CASSPGRVTPRGYTF. The CDR3 coding sequence is TGTGCCAGCAGCCCGGGGAGGGTTACCCCTCGAGGCTACACCTTC.

This chain uses TRBV12-3 or TRBV12-4 with TRBJ1-4, with D possibly matching TRBD1 (6 bases). This CDR3 has 13 amino acids. V gave up 7 bases and J gave up 7 bases, with 13 bases separating them. CDR3 sequence (DNA): TGTGCCAGCATGCCCGGGACATCTGAAAAACTGTTTTTT. Residues: CASMPGTSEKLFF.

This rearrangement joins TRBV6-6 to TRBJ2-2; D perhaps matches TRBD2 (6 bases). Germline CDR1 MNHNY, CDR2 SVGAGI (reference sequence). This CDR3 region has 15 residues. The V and J ends lost 2 bases and 2 bases respectively, with 9 bases between them. Here the CDR3 DNA reads TGTGCCAGCAGTTACGGGACTGCTAACACCGGGGAGCTGTTTTTT. Its protein product is CASSYGTANTGELFF.

The V call is TRBV7-9, the J call TRBJ1-2; no definite D call. The CDR3 is 14 amino acids. Germline CDR1 reads SEHNR; CDR2 reads FQNEAQ (reference sequence). Trimming removed 7 bases from V and 4 bases from J, with 16 bases in between. The DNA for the CDR3 is TGTGCCAGCACTCTTAACGAAGGGATCTATGGCTACACCTTC. Amino acid sequence: CASTLNEGIYGYTF.

The chain joins TRBV6-1 to TRBJ1-3; D not resolved. V lost 3 bases and J 0 bases, leaving 6 bases between the germline ends. Germline loops: CDR1 MNHNS, CDR2 SASEGT. The CDR3 is 14 amino acids. The CDR3 spells CASSEGYSGNTIYF. The CDR3, as DNA: TGTGCCAGCAGTGAGGGATACTCTGGAAACACCATATATTTT.

The rearrangement links TRBV7-2 to TRBJ1-1; 7 bases agree with TRBD1. J lost 5 bases, V lost 6 bases, and 9 bases had no gene match. Germline V lookup: CDR1 SGHTA, CDR2 FQGNSA. The CDR3 runs 14 residues. The CDR3 coding sequence is TGTGCCAGCAGTACTAGGGGGCGTTATACTGAAGCTTTCTTT. This codes for CASSTRGRYTEAFF.